The rows below give T cell receptor beta chains drawn from one sample of a study of Ad26.COV2.S vaccination and SARS-CoV-2 variants. Using immunoSEQ multiplex PCR, the repertoire was profiled, and TCRdb retains in-frame clones only, with some absent. The sample comprises around 450,000 clones, roughly 90% of which are singletons, and around 3.6% rests with the top ten. The sample in question was peripheral blood, obtained in a trial of Ad26.COV2.S vaccine versus placebo. These receptors were obtained from a person aged 18 to 59 who received the Ad26.COV2.S COVID-19 vaccine or a placebo. CDR3s include the opening cysteine and the closing phenylalanine or tryptophan. D genes are given only for firm matches. Size values are once, few and many counts, or a class for expanded clones, and some rows have none.

D gene,J gene,clone size,V gene,CDR3 length,CDR3 DNA,CDR3 protein
.,TRBJ2-5,once,TRBV4-3,16,TGCGCCAGCAGCCAAGCCCCCGGGGGAGGCCAAGAGACCCAGTACTTC,CASSQAPGGGQETQYF
.,TRBJ1-2,.,TRBV27,16,TGTGCCAGCAGTTTGTCTTGGACAGCTTCTAACTATGGCTACACCTTC,CASSLSWTASNYGYTF
.,TRBJ2-3,.,TRBV28,16,TGTGCCAGCAGTAGAGGCGGGCGGGGCCGCACAGATACGCAGTATTTT,CASSRGGRGRTDTQYF
.,TRBJ1-2,.,TRBV6-5,13,TGTGCCAGCAGTTACTCGAGAGGCTATGGCTACACCTTC,CASSYSRGYGYTF
.,TRBJ2-5,.,TRBV24-1,14,TGTGCCACCAGTGATGGGGGACCGCAAGAGACCCAGTACTTC,CATSDGGPQETQYF
TRBD2,TRBJ2-7,.,TRBV28,14,TGTGCCAGCAGTCTCAGCGGGGATCGGTACGAGCAGTACTTC,CASSLSGDRYEQYF
.,TRBJ1-4,.,TRBV6-4,11,TGTGCCAGCACCCGATATGAAAAACTGTTTTTT,CASTRYEKLFF
.,TRBJ1-6,.,TRBV7-8,18,TGTGCCAGCAGCTTAGCGCCTTCCCGGACAGTCTATAATTCACCCCTCCACTTT,CASSLAPSRTVYNSPLHF
.,TRBJ1-4,.,TRBV19,14,TGTGCCAGTAGTATTGGGCAGAATAATGAAAAACTGTTTTTT,CASSIGQNNEKLFF
TRBD1,TRBJ2-7,.,TRBV7-8,15,TGTGCCAGCAGCCCCGGGACAGGGGGCCGACACGAGCAGTACTTC,CASSPGTGGRHEQYF
.,TRBJ2-7,.,TRBV3-1/TRBV3-2,16,TGTGCCAGCAGCCACCACGCTGGGACCCGCTCCTACGAGCAGTACTTC,CASSHHAGTRSYEQYF
TRBD2,TRBJ2-2,once,TRBV6-4,16,TGTGCCAGCAGCCCCCAGGGCGGGGGGGCTGGCGGGGAGCTGTTTTTT,CASSPQGGGAGGELFF
.,TRBJ2-7,.,TRBV27,14,TGTGCCAGCAGTCCCTCATATCCCTCCTACGAGCAGTACTTC,CASSPSYPSYEQYF
.,TRBJ1-6,.,TRBV27,12,TGTGCCAGCAGGTACAGAAATTCACCCCTCCACTTT,CASRYRNSPLHF
.,TRBJ1-2,many,TRBV2,12,TGTGCCAGCAGTGAAGGGGGCTATGGCTACACCTTC,CASSEGGYGYTF
TRBD1,TRBJ1-2,.,TRBV25-1,16,TGTGCCAGCAGTGAAACTGCCCGGGACAGGGTCGATGGCTACACCTTC,CASSETARDRVDGYTF
.,TRBJ1-4,.,TRBV29-1,12,TGCAGCGTTGGGGGACAAGGGGAAAAACTGTTTTTT,CSVGGQGEKLFF
.,TRBJ1-2,.,TRBV28,12,TGTGCCAGCGAGGGAACTAACTATGGCTACACCTTC,CASEGTNYGYTF
.,TRBJ1-2,.,TRBV30,12,TGTGCCTGGAGTGTAACCCGATATGGCTACACCTTC,CAWSVTRYGYTF
.,TRBJ2-5,.,TRBV24-1,13,TGTGCCACCAGTGATGGGGGGCAAGAGACCCAGTACTTC,CATSDGGQETQYF
.,TRBJ1-6,.,TRBV30,14,TGTGCCTGGAGTCGAGAAACCTATAATTCACCCCTCCACTTT,CAWSRETYNSPLHF
.,TRBJ1-1,.,TRBV5-1,13,TGCGCCAGCAGACAGGGAGGGAACACTGAAGCTTTCTTT,CASRQGGNTEAFF
TRBD1,TRBJ2-2,.,TRBV2,16,TGTGCCAGCAGGCCGGGACAGGCCGCGAACACCGGGGAGCTGTTTTTT,CASRPGQAANTGELFF
TRBD1,TRBJ2-5,.,TRBV7-9,14,TGTGCCAGCAGCTTGGGGACAGACCAAGAGACCCAGTACTTC,CASSLGTDQETQYF
TRBD1,TRBJ2-7,.,TRBV7-2,11,TGTGCCAGCAGCTTAGGAGGGACAGCCTACTTC,CASSLGGTAYF
.,TRBJ2-7,.,TRBV29-1,15,TGCAGCGTCACCTCCCTTGGGACACCAGGATCCGAGCAGTACTTC,CSVTSLGTPGSEQYF
TRBD2,TRBJ2-3,.,TRBV5-5,17,TGTGCCAGCAGCCCCCAACGGACTAGCGGGGTCACAGATACGCAGTATTTT,CASSPQRTSGVTDTQYF
.,TRBJ2-7,few,TRBV6-5,14,TGTGCCAGCAGTTACTCGGCCAGTTCCTACGAGCAGTACTTC,CASSYSASSYEQYF
.,TRBJ2-2,few,TRBV5-1,15,TGCGCCAGCAGCTTGACCGTTGAACGCACCGGGGAGCTGTTTTTT,CASSLTVERTGELFF
.,TRBJ2-2,.,TRBV6-6,11,TGTGCCAGCAGGTCAGGGGGGGAGCTGTTTTTT,CASRSGGELFF
.,TRBJ2-7,.,TRBV5-5,13,TGTGCCAGCAGCTTGGCCAGGGAATACGAGCAGTACTTC,CASSLAREYEQYF
TRBD1,TRBJ1-2,.,TRBV6-5,14,TGTGCCAGCAATCGGGACAGGGGCAACTATGGCTACACCTTC,CASNRDRGNYGYTF
.,TRBJ1-4,.,TRBV27,14,TGTGCCAGCAGTTTAGCCGGCCCGAATGAAAAACTGTTTTTT,CASSLAGPNEKLFF
.,TRBJ2-7,.,TRBV3-1/TRBV3-2,13,TGTGCCAGCAGCCAGGGGGCTTATTACGAGCAGTACTTC,CASSQGAYYEQYF
.,TRBJ2-3,.,TRBV29-1,14,TGCAGCGTTGAGCCTTATCTCGGCACAGATACGCAGTATTTT,CSVEPYLGTDTQYF
.,TRBJ2-3,.,TRBV7-6,16,TGTGCCAGCACCCAATCGACTAGGTCTGGCACAGATACGCAGTATTTT,CASTQSTRSGTDTQYF
.,TRBJ2-3,.,TRBV4-3,16,TGCGCCAGCAGCCAAGATCCTCCCTCGTGGACAGATACGCAGTATTTT,CASSQDPPSWTDTQYF
.,TRBJ1-1,.,TRBV10-3,14,TGTGCCATCAGGGACAGCCAGATGAACACTGAAGCTTTCTTT,CAIRDSQMNTEAFF
.,TRBJ1-2,few,TRBV6-6,13,TGTGCCAGCAGTTACCTCACGCAGGGTTTAGGCACCTTC,CASSYLTQGLGTF
.,TRBJ2-1,.,TRBV5-1,15,TGCGCCAGCAGCTTGGCTGGCACTTACTACAATGAGCAGTTCTTC,CASSLAGTYYNEQFF
TRBD2,TRBJ2-3,.,TRBV5-1,16,TGCGCCAGCAGCCCAGGACTAGCGGAATTCACAGATACGCAGTATTTT,CASSPGLAEFTDTQYF
TRBD1,TRBJ2-1,.,TRBV4-2,18,TGTGCCAGCAGCCAAGAAGGGAACAGGGGCCCGACCTACAATGAGCAGTTCTTC,CASSQEGNRGPTYNEQFF
.,TRBJ2-3,.,TRBV5-1,14,TGCGCCAGCAGCTTGGTATCATCGACAGATACGCAGTATTTT,CASSLVSSTDTQYF
TRBD1,TRBJ2-1,.,TRBV4-1,19,TGCGCCAGCAGCCAAGATCAAGCTTGGGGGGACAGGGGGCCCAATGAGCAGTTCTTC,CASSQDQAWGDRGPNEQFF
TRBD2,TRBJ2-3,.,TRBV4-2,14,TGTGCCAGCAGCCAAGACCCGGGGGGGGATACGCAGTATTTT,CASSQDPGGDTQYF
.,TRBJ1-4,.,TRBV15,16,TGTGCCACCAGCGCGGGGATCAGGACACGAAATGAAAAACTGTTTTTT,CATSAGIRTRNEKLFF
.,TRBJ2-5,.,TRBV4-1,13,TGCGCCAGCAGCCAAAATCCCGGTGAGACCCAGTACTTC,CASSQNPGETQYF
TRBD1,TRBJ1-3,many,TRBV7-9,15,TGTGCCAGCAGCCGACGACAGGGGGCTCACAACACCATATATTTT,CASSRRQGAHNTIYF
TRBD2,TRBJ2-3,.,TRBV28,19,TGTGCCAGCAGTTTAGTAGGGACTAGCGGGGGAGTTAGCACAGATACGCAGTATTTT,CASSLVGTSGGVSTDTQYF
.,TRBJ2-3,.,TRBV11-1,14,TGTGCCAGCAGCCCCCGGACAAACACAGATACGCAGTATTTT,CASSPRTNTDTQYF
TRBD1,TRBJ1-1,.,TRBV11-2,15,TGTGCCAGCAGCTTAGGAACAGGGGGGGGGACTGAAGCTTTCTTT,CASSLGTGGGTEAFF
.,TRBJ2-7,.,TRBV5-1,18,TGCGCCAGCAGCTTGGAGGAGGGGGCCCTATCCGGCTCGGGTGAGCAGTACTTC,CASSLEEGALSGSGEQYF